Shown below are 7 T cell receptor beta chains from a single sample sequenced in a study of shared clonotypes between healthy human individuals. Sequencing was performed with immunoSEQ multiplex PCR; in TCRdb, only in-frame clones are kept and a portion is missing. Counted here are 450,000 to 500,000 clones, approximately 82% occurring once; the ten biggest clones make up around 12%. Sample: PBMCs. These receptors all come from a woman between 40 and 50 years old in good health. Some clones in this sample may be carry-over from other donors' samples.

CDR3 sequence: CSASGDTQYF. In DNA, the CDR3 is TGCAGTGCTTCAGGGGATACGCAGTATTTT. V usage is TRBV20-1 and J usage is TRBJ2-3; tentative D call: TRBD1 (5 bases). This CDR3 contains 10 residues. In germline, CDR1 is DFQATT, CDR2 SNEGSKA (reference sequence). V was pared by 5 bases and J by 6 bases, with 6 bases between.

The chain links TRBV7-8 to TRBJ1-2, with D perhaps TRBD1 (5 bases). This CDR3 is 15 amino acids long. Germline CDR1 is SGHVS and CDR2 is FQNEAQ. Between the trimmed V and J ends, which lost 5 bases and 0 bases, there was a span of 13 bases. The CDR3, as DNA: TGTGCCAGCAGCATCCAGGAGGGGCCTAACTATGGCTACACCTTC. Residues: CASSIQEGPNYGYTF.

The chain links TRBV21-1 to TRBJ1-5. TRBV21-1 is annotated as a pseudogene. CDR3 length: 16 residues. The CDR3 here is CASRWRLHWHHQPQHF. The CDR3 DNA reads TGTGCCAGCAGATGGCGGTTACATTGGCATCATCAGCCCCAGCATTTT.

Only one count was recorded for this clone. V is TRBV5-1 and J is TRBJ1-2, with 9 bases that match TRBD1. The J segment lost 6 bases and the V segment lost 4 bases, leaving 4 bases of the junction unmatched. CDR1 and CDR2 from the germline V gene are SGHRS and YFSETQ. The CDR3 has 13 residues. CDR3 region: CASSPGTGNGYTF. The CDR3 DNA is TGCGCCAGCAGCCCGGGGACAGGGAATGGCTACACCTTC.

V and J are TRBV27 and TRBJ2-1, with 13 positions matching TRBD2. The CDR3 runs 17 residues. V dropped 5 bases and J dropped 2; count of bases not matched to a gene: 6. Germline CDR1 is MNHEY and CDR2 is SMNVEV (reference sequence). CDR3 amino acids: CASSPTSGRATYNEQFF. CDR3 nucleotide sequence: TGTGCCAGCAGTCCTACTAGCGGGAGGGCAACCTACAATGAGCAGTTCTTC.

This chain connects TRBV4-3 to TRBJ1-4, with D unclear. The CDR3 has 10 amino acids. Per germline, CDR1 LGHNA and CDR2 YSLEER. V was clipped by 1 base and J by 10 bases, with 1 base between them. The DNA of the CDR3 is TGCGCCAGCAGCCAAGGAAAACTGTTTTTT. Protein: CASSQGKLFF.

In its sample, this clone was seen a few times. Other DNA sequences in this sample translate to the same CDR3. V and J are TRBV18 and TRBJ1-1; D is perhaps TRBD1 (5 bases). The CDR3 loop spans 13 amino acids. V dropped 5 bases and J dropped 1 base, with 8 bases sitting between them. Germline V gene lookup returns CDR1 KGHSH and CDR2 LQKENI. This CDR3 reads CASSSGQNTEAFF. In DNA form, the CDR3 reads TGTGCCAGCTCAAGTGGACAGAACACTGAAGCTTTCTTT.